This entry describes one T cell receptor (beta chain). Its specificity is unknown. Assay: immunoSEQ multiplex PCR; the TCRdb copy retains only in-frame clones and omits some. This sample has 90,000 to 140,000 clones; 93% occur once, and the top ten carry 0.25% to 0.35%. These data originate in a study of siplizumab effects on memory and regulatory T cells. Regarding the study as a whole: Memory cells seemed less diverse than naive T cells, which seemed major alloresponse contributors. Just a small share of alloreactive clones was traced back to unstimulated subsets.

The V gene lost 0 bases and the J gene lost 0 bases, with 12 bases spanning the gap. The CDR3 contains 17 residues. In germline, CDR1 is SGHTA, CDR2 FQGTGA. The V and J genes are TRBV7-3 and TRBJ2-1; D is uncertain. The sequence derives from a human donor in good health. Material for sequencing was CD4+ T cells sorted from blood. The CDR3 is CASSLTSSRVSYNEQFF. In DNA form, the CDR3 reads TGTGCCAGCAGCTTAACTTCGTCCCGGGTCTCCTACAATGAGCAGTTCTTC.